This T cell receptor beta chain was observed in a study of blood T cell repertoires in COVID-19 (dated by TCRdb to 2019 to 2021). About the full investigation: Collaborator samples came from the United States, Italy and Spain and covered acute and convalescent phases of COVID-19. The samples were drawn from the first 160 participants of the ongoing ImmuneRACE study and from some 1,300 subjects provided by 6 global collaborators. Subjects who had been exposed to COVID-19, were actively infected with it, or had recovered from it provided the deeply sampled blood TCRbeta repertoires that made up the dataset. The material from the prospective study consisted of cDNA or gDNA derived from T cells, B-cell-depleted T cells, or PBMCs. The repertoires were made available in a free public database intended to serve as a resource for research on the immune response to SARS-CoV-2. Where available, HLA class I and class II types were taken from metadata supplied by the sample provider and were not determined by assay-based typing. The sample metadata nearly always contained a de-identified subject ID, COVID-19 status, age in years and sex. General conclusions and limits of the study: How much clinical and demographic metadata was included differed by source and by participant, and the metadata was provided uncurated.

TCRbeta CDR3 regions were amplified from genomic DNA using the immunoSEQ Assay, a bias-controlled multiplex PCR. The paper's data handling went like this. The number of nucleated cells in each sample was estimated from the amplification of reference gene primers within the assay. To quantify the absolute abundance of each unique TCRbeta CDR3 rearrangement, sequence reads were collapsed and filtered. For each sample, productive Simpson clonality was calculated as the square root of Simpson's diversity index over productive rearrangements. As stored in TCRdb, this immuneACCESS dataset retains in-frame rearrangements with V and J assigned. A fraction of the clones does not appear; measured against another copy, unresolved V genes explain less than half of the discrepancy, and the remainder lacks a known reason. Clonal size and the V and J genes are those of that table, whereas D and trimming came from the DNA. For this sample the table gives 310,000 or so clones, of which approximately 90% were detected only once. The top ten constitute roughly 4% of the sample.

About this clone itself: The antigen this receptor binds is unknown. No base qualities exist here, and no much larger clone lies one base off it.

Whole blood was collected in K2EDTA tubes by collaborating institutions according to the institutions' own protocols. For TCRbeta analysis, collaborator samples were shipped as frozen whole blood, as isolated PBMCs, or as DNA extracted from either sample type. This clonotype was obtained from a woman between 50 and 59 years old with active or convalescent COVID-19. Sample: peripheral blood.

The bases are TGCGCCAGCAGGCAGATCGGGACAGGGGAGATAGGCTACACCTTC. Protein translation: CASRQIGTGEIGYTF. This sequence uses TRBV4-1 and TRBJ1-2; TRBD1 aligns with 10 central bases. V has 6 bases trimmed and J has 8 bases trimmed; junction bases matching no gene number 12. Per the germline V gene, MGHRA is the CDR1 and YSYEKL is the CDR2. The CDR3 goes from the cysteine to the phenylalanine over 15 residues. The CDR3 DNA has 45 bases and is translated from base 1.